The next 13 T cell receptor beta chains were all read from a single sample in a study of cytomegalovirus exposure and HLA in healthy donors. The PCR ran on 60 Vbeta and 13 Jbeta primers. The table came from immunoSEQ multiplex PCR; TCRdb's copy has only in-frame clones and leaves some out. Of about 180,000 clones listed, around 75% are singletons. Sequencing input: PBMCs. The receptors come from a male donor in good health and CMV-seronegative.

In this sample, this clone turned up a few times. The CDR3 DNA follows: TGTGCCAGTAGTAGGACGGGACAGGGTGATCAGCCCCAGCATTTT. Its translation: CASSRTGQGDQPQHF. The V gene is TRBV19, the J gene TRBJ1-5; 9 nucleotides match TRBD1. CDR1 and CDR2 from the germline V gene are LNHDA and SQIVND (reference sequence). The CDR3 is made up of 15 amino acids. Trimming cost V 4 bases and J 5 bases; bases outside gene matches: 6.

This rearrangement joins TRBV27 to TRBJ2-5; possibly TRBD1 for D (5 bases). The germline CDR1 and CDR2 sequences are MNHEY and SMNVEV (reference sequence). V gave up 3 bases and J gave up 3 bases, with 14 bases separating them. CDR3 length: 15 amino acids. For the CDR3, the DNA is TGTGCCAGCAGTTTCCTAAGGGGCACCAAAGAGACCCAGTACTTC. Protein product: CASSFLRGTKETQYF.

This chain links TRBV28 with TRBJ1-5; 8 nucleotides match TRBD1. This CDR3 is built from 13 residues. Trimming took 6 bases from V and 7 from J; bases not matched to a gene: 5. The germline CDR1 and CDR2 sequences are MDHEN and SYDVKM. CDR3 amino acids: CASSTGGRQPQHF. CDR3 DNA: TGTGCCAGCAGCACAGGGGGACGACAGCCCCAGCATTTT.

This chain uses TRBV28 with TRBJ1-2, with D uncertain. V dropped 5 bases and J dropped 5 bases, with 15 bases sitting between them. Germline CDR1 reads MDHEN; CDR2 reads SYDVKM. The CDR3 has 14 residues. The CDR3 spells CASSTVREGYGYTF. Written as DNA, the CDR3 is TGTGCCAGCAGTACTGTCCGAGAGGGATATGGCTACACCTTC.

In its sample, this clone was seen once. The chain is built from TRBV30 and TRBJ2-5; D call uncertain. CDR3 length equals 11 residues. Germline V gene sequence: CDR1 GTSNPN, CDR2 SVGIG (reference sequence). The germline V and J ends were trimmed by 4 bases and 4 bases, with 7 bases remaining between them. CDR3 nucleotides: TGTGCCTGGATCTACTTAGAGACCCAGTACTTC. This codes for CAWIYLETQYF.

This rearrangement joins TRBV6-5 to TRBJ2-2; D remains unclear. This CDR3 region has 13 residues. Germline V lookup: CDR1 MNHEY, CDR2 SVGAGI. Trimming took 6 bases from V and 7 from J, leaving 12 bases between them. CDR3 sequence: CASSPRWIGELFF. CDR3 coding DNA: TGTGCCAGCAGCCCCAGGTGGATCGGGGAGCTGTTTTTT.

The chain uses TRBV30 and TRBJ2-1; unclear D gene. Germline CDR1 and CDR2: GTSNPN and SVGIG (reference sequence). V was clipped by 4 bases and J by 15 bases, with 7 bases between them. CDR3 length: 8 residues. The CDR3 DNA reads TGTGCCTGGAATAGTAGGTTCTTC. The encoded protein is CAWNSRFF.

This chain uses TRBV28 with TRBJ1-1; D perhaps matches TRBD1 (5 bases). The V end was cut by 4 bases, the J end by 5 bases, with 11 bases between. The CDR3 is made up of 13 amino acids. Germline-derived CDR1 and CDR2 are MDHEN and SYDVKM. The CDR3 here is CASSWGVGTEAFF. CDR3 bases: TGTGCCAGCAGTTGGGGGGTCGGAACTGAAGCTTTCTTT.

The chain uses TRBV6-5 and TRBJ2-4, with a weak D call TRBD1 (5 bases). V dropped 0 bases and J dropped 0 bases, with 9 bases sitting between them. The germline V gene has CDR1 MNHEY and CDR2 SVGAGI. The CDR3 is made up of 16 amino acids. CDR3 protein: CASSYSDRLAKNIQYF. The DNA of the CDR3 is TGTGCCAGCAGTTACTCTGACAGATTAGCCAAAAACATTCAGTACTTC.

This clone was found a few times. The genes are TRBV29-1 and TRBJ2-7, with 11 bases aligning to TRBD1. The V gene's germline CDR1 is SQVTM and CDR2 ANQGSEA. J gave up 6 bases and V 7 bases, and 5 bases lay outside the gene matches. The CDR3 has 12 residues. The CDR3 nucleotides are TGCAGCGCTGGGGACAGGGGGGGCGAGCAGTACTTC. Encoded protein: CSAGDRGGEQYF.

The chain recombines TRBV6-5 with TRBJ1-6, with TRBD1 matching 9 bases. Germline V gives CDR1 MNHEY, CDR2 SVGAGI. V shed 0 bases and J 6 bases; nucleotides not matched to a gene: 0. This CDR3 is 15 amino acids long. The CDR3 DNA reads as TGTGCCAGCAGTTACTCGGGACAGGGTAATTCACCCCTCCACTTT. This encodes CASSYSGQGNSPLHF.

The J gene is TRBJ1-2, the V gene TRBV27, with 7 bases that match TRBD1. Germline CDR1 reads MNHEY; CDR2 reads SMNVEV (reference sequence). Unmatched junction bases numbered 9, after V lost 5 bases and J lost 3 bases. The CDR3 totals 15 residues. The CDR3 DNA sequence: TGTGCCAGCAGTCTCCGACAGGGCCGTGACTATGGCTACACCTTC. Translated: CASSLRQGRDYGYTF.

This clone has a handful of counts. At the DNA level, this CDR3 is encoded by other sequences in the same sample as well. In nucleotides, the CDR3 is TGTGCCAGCAGCTCCAGCTCCTACAATGAGCAGTTCTTC. Its protein is CASSSSSYNEQFF. The chain is built from TRBV5-4 and TRBJ2-1, with D hard to call. This CDR3 has 13 amino acids. CDR1 SGHNT and CDR2 YYREEE come from the germline V gene (reference sequence). Trimming cost V 3 bases and J 0 bases, with 4 bases left between them.